The 9 T cell receptor beta chains below come from one sample, sequenced in a study of cytomegalovirus exposure and HLA in healthy donors. Amplification used 60 Vbeta primers and 13 Jbeta primers. The table came from immunoSEQ multiplex PCR; TCRdb's copy has only in-frame clones and leaves some out. The sample holds about 130,000 clones, 65% to 80% seen once. Material for sequencing was PBMCs. Receptors were obtained from a male donor in good health and CMV-seropositive.

The chain uses TRBV11-3 and TRBJ2-3; the D gene is possibly TRBD1 (5 bases). V was cut by 5 bases and J by 3 bases, with 12 bases left in between. The CDR3 loop spans 14 amino acids. The germline V gene has CDR1 SGHNT and CDR2 YENEEA. The CDR3, as DNA: TGTGCCAGCAGCCCAGGACAACCGACAGATACGCAGTATTTT. Protein: CASSPGQPTDTQYF.

This clone was seen only a few times. The gene calls are TRBV15 and TRBJ1-2; perhaps TRBD1 as D (5 bases). The CDR3 extends over 14 amino acids. The V and J ends lost 3 bases and 2 bases respectively, with 10 bases between them. Germline CDR1 reads LNHNV; CDR2 reads YYDKDF (reference sequence). The DNA of the CDR3 is TGTGCCACCAGCAGGCCCAGGGTAAACTATGGCTACACCTTC. Translating gives CATSRPRVNYGYTF.

This sequence joins TRBV29-1 and TRBJ2-7; 9 bases align to TRBD2. The J segment lost 6 bases and the V segment lost 6 bases, leaving 3 bases of the junction unmatched. This CDR3 region has 11 residues. Germline V lookup: CDR1 SQVTM, CDR2 ANQGSEA. In DNA form, the CDR3 reads TGCAGCGTGGCGGGGGGGAGCGAGCAGTACTTC. Translation gives CSVAGGSEQYF.

This chain uses TRBV7-9 with TRBJ2-3, with 7 nucleotides matching TRBD1. Germline trimming cut 4 bases from V and 2 bases from J; bases unmatched to any gene: 6. Germline values: CDR1 SEHNR, CDR2 FQNEAQ (reference sequence). This CDR3 is built from 15 residues. The CDR3 nucleotides read TGTGCCAGCAGCTCGGGACAGCGACCCACAGATACGCAGTATTTT. Amino acid sequence: CASSSGQRPTDTQYF.

This clone was detected only a few times. The chain has TRBV4-2 and TRBJ1-3, with TRBD1 identical over 7 bases. Trimming took 2 bases from V and 7 from J; bases not matched to a gene: 5. Germline V gene sequence: CDR1 LGHNA, CDR2 YNFKEQ. The CDR3 has 14 residues. The CDR3 DNA is TGTGCCAGCAGCCAACGGGACAGCCGGAACACCATATATTTT. Protein sequence: CASSQRDSRNTIYF.

The sample holds a few counts of this clone. The CDR3 DNA is TGTGCCAGCGGACTAGCGGAGATCACAGATACGCAGTATTTT. Translated, it gives CASGLAEITDTQYF. V usage is TRBV4-2 and J usage is TRBJ2-3; the match to TRBD2 covers 10 bases. The CDR3 length is 14 residues. V lost 8 bases to trimming and J lost 2 bases; unmatched junction nucleotides: 4. Per germline, CDR1 LGHNA and CDR2 YNFKEQ.

This chain connects TRBV11-3 to TRBJ1-5; D is possibly TRBD1 (6 bases). Trimming took off 2 bases at V and 1 base at J, with 18 bases between the two ends. Per germline, CDR1 SGHNT and CDR2 YENEEA. The CDR3 covers 18 residues. The CDR3 loop is CASSLFSRGQVSNQPQHF. For the CDR3, the DNA is TGTGCCAGCAGCTTATTTAGTCGGGGACAAGTAAGCAATCAGCCCCAGCATTTT.

This clone was recorded once. The chain has TRBV18 and TRBJ2-7; TRBD1 agrees at 10 bases. CDR3 length equals 15 residues. With 1 base clipped from V and 3 bases from J, the junction kept 3 bases outside the gene matches. Germline V gives CDR1 KGHSH, CDR2 LQKENI. CDR3 region: CASSPRGTGDYEQYF. Here the CDR3 DNA reads TGTGCCAGCTCACCACGCGGGACAGGGGACTACGAGCAGTACTTC.

This clone was observed a few times. The rearrangement links TRBV5-1 to TRBJ1-5; perhaps TRBD1 as D (6 bases). V gave up 5 bases and J gave up 2 bases, with 14 bases separating them. The CDR3 spans 15 residues. Germline V gene sequence: CDR1 SGHRS, CDR2 YFSETQ. The CDR3 bases are TGCGCCAGCAGTATGGGGGGGGGCGGCAATCAGCCCCAGCATTTT. The encoded protein is CASSMGGGGNQPQHF.